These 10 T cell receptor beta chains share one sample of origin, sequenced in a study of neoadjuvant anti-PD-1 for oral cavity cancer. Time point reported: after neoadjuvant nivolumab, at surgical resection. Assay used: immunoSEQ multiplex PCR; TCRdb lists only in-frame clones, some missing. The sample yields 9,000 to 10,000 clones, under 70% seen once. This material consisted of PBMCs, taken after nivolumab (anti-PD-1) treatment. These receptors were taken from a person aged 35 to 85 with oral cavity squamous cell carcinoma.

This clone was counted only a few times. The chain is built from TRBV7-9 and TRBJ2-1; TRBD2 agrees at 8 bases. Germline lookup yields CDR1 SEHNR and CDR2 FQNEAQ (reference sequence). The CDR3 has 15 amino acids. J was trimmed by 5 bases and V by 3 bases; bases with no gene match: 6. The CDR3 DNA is TGTGCCAGCAGCTTCTTAGCGGGAAGACACAATGAGCAGTTCTTC. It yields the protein CASSFLAGRHNEQFF.

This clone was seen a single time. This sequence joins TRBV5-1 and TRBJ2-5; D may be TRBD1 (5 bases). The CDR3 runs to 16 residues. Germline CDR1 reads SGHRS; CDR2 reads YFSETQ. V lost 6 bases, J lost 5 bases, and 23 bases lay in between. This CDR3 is CASKERGQGNSETQYF. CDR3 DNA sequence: TGCGCCAGCAAGGAAAGGGGCCAGGGAAATTCGGAGACCCAGTACTTC.

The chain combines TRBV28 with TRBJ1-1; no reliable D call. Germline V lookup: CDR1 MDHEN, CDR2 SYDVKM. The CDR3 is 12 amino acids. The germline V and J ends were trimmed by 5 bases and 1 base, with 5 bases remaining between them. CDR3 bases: TGTGCCAGCAGTCACCCGAACACTGAAGCTTTCTTT. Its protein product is CASSHPNTEAFF.

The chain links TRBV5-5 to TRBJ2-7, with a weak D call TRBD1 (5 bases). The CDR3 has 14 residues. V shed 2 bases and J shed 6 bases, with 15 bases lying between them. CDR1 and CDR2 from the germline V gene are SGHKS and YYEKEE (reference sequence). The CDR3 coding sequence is TGTGCCAGCAGCTTCGACAGAAGTAGGGGCGAGCAGTACTTC. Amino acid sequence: CASSFDRSRGEQYF.

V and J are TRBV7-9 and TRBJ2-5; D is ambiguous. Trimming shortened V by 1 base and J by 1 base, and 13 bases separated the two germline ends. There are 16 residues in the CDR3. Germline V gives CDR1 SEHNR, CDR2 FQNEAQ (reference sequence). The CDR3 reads CASSLGSAPAQETQYF. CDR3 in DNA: TGTGCCAGCAGCTTAGGGTCGGCTCCCGCCCAAGAGACCCAGTACTTC.

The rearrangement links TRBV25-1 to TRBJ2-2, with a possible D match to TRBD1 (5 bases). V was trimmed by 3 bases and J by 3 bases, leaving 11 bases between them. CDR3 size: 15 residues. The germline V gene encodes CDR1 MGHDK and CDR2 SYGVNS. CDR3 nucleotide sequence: TGTGCCAGCAGTGATAACAAAGGGGACACCGGGGAGCTGTTTTTT. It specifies CASSDNKGDTGELFF.

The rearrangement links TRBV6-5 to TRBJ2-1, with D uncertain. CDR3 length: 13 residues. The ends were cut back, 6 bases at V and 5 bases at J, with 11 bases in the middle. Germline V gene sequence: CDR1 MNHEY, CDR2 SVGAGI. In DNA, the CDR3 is TGTGCCAGCAGCCCCTACCAGGACAATGAGCAGTTCTTC. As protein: CASSPYQDNEQFF.

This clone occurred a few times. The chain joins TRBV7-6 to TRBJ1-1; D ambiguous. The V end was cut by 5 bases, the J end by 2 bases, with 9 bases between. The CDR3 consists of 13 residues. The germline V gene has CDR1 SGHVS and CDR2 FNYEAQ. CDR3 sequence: CASSQSPNTEAFF. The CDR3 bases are TGTGCCAGCAGCCAGTCCCCCAACACTGAAGCTTTCTTT.

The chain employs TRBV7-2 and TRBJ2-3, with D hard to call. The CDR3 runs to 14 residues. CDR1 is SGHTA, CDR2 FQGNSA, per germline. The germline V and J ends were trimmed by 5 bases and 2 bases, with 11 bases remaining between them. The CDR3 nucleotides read TGTGCCAGCAGCCCCGTAAGCTCCACAGATACGCAGTATTTT. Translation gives CASSPVSSTDTQYF.

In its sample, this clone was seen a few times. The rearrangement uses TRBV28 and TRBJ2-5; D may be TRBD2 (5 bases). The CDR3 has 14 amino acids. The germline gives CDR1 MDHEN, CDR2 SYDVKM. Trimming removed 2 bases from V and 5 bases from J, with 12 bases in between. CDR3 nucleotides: TGTGCCAGCAGTTTAATCGGTAGCGACGAGACCCAGTACTTC. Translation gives CASSLIGSDETQYF.